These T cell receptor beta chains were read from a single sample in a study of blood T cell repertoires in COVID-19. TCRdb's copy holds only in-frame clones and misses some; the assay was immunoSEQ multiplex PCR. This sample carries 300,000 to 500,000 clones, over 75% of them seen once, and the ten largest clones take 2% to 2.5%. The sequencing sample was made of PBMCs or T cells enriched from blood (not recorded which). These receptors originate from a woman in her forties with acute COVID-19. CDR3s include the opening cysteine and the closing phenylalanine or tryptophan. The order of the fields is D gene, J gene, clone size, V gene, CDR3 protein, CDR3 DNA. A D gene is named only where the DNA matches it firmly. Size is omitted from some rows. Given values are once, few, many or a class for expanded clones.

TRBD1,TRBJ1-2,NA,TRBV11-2,CASSLHRGPYGYTF,TGTGCCAGCAGCTTACACAGGGGACCGTATGGCTACACCTTC
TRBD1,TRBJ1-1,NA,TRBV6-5,CAGGNPGTGSAFF,TGTGCCGGGGGGAATCCCGGGACAGGTTCTGCTTTCTTT
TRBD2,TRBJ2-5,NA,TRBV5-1,CASSLAITRTSGFRTQYF,TGCGCCAGCAGCTTGGCCATCACCCGGACTAGCGGTTTTCGGACCCAGTACTTC
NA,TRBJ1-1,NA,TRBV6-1,CASSELRIGAFF,TGTGCCAGCAGTGAGCTAAGAATCGGAGCTTTCTTT
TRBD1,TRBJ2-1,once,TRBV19,CASSMGQGGGRFF,TGTGCCAGTAGTATGGGACAGGGGGGAGGTCGGTTCTTC
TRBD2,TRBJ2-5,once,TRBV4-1,CASSQPLGIAGGQETQYF,TGCGCCAGCAGCCAACCTTTAGGGATAGCGGGGGGCCAAGAGACCCAGTACTTC
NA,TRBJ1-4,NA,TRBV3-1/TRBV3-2,CASSQNWAGGVLFF,TGTGCCAGCAGCCAAAATTGGGCAGGAGGCGTGTTGTTTTTT
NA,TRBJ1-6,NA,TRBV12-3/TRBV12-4,CASSPIGGPPLHF,TGTGCCAGCAGTCCTATCGGAGGGCCACCCCTCCACTTT
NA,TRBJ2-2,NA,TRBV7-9,CASSLSQGNTGELFF,TGTGCCAGCAGCTTAAGTCAGGGGAACACCGGGGAGCTGTTTTTT
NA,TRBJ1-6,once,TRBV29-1,CSVDLGQGAPLHF,TGCAGCGTTGACCTCGGGCAGGGCGCACCCCTCCACTTT
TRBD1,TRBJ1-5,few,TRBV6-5,CASSWTGDQPQHF,TGTGCCAGCAGTTGGACAGGGGATCAGCCCCAGCATTTT
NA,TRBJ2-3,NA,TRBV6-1,CASSEQVRTIGTDTQYF,TGTGCCAGCAGTGAACAAGTCAGGACTATAGGCACAGATACGCAGTATTTT
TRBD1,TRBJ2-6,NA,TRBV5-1,CASSGTGFGANVLTF,TGCGCCAGCAGCGGGACAGGATTTGGGGCCAACGTCCTGACTTTC
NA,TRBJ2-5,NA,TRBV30,CAWSVEGRETQYF,TGTGCCTGGAGTGTAGAGGGCCGGGAGACCCAGTACTTC
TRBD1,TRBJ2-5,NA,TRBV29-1,CSVLRDRGLETQYF,TGCAGCGTCCTCCGGGACAGGGGGCTGGAGACCCAGTACTTC
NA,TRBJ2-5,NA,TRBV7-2,CASSPAASGETQYF,TGTGCCAGCAGCCCCGCGGCTTCTGGAGAGACCCAGTACTTC
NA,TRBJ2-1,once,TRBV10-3,CAISDPDKAGNEQFF,TGTGCCATCAGTGACCCGGACAAAGCAGGGAATGAGCAGTTCTTC
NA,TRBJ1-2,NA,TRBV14,CASSLSTGYGYTF,TGTGCCAGCAGCCTAAGTACGGGCTATGGCTACACCTTC
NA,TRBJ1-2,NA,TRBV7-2,CASSLQGPYGYTF,TGTGCCAGCAGCTTACAGGGGCCCTATGGCTACACCTTC
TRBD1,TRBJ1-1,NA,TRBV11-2,CASSLDLLAGGWNTEAFF,TGTGCCAGCAGCTTAGATCTCTTGGCAGGGGGCTGGAACACTGAAGCTTTCTTT
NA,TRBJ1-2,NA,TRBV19,CASSRSLTGLDYGYTF,TGTGCCAGTAGTCGGTCCCTCACAGGGTTGGACTATGGCTACACCTTC
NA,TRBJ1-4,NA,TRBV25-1,CASSDGTVGEKLFF,TGTGCCAGCAGTGACGGGACTGTGGGAGAAAAACTGTTTTTT
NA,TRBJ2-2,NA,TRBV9,CASSRGNSNTGELFF,TGTGCCAGCAGCAGGGGGAACTCGAACACCGGGGAGCTGTTTTTT
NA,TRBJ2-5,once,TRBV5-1,CASADLEETQYF,TGCGCCAGCGCGGACTTAGAAGAGACCCAGTACTTC
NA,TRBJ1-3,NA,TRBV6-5,CASRTDFLSGNTIYF,TGTGCCAGCAGGACAGACTTTCTCTCTGGAAACACCATATATTTT
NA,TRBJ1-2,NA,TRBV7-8,CASSPSVAGYGYTF,TGTGCCAGCAGCCCCTCTGTCGCAGGCTATGGCTACACCTTC
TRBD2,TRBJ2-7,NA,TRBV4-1,CASSHGTSGYEQYF,TGCGCCAGCAGCCACGGGACTAGCGGCTACGAGCAGTACTTC
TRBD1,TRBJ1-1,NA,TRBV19,CASSPGQGWTEAFF,TGTGCCAGCAGCCCGGGACAGGGTTGGACTGAAGCTTTCTTT
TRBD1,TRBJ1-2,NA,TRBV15,CATSRRQGDGYTF,TGTGCCACCAGCAGGCGACAGGGAGATGGCTACACCTTC
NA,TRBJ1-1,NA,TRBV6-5,CASIRRGFDTEAFF,TGTGCCAGCATTCGTAGGGGATTCGACACTGAAGCTTTCTTT
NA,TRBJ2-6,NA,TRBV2,CASAGAGANVLTF,TGTGCCAGCGCAGGGGCTGGGGCCAACGTCCTGACTTTC
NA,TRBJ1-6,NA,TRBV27,CASSVTGSYNSPLHF,TGTGCCAGCAGCGTCACAGGGTCCTATAATTCACCCCTCCACTTT
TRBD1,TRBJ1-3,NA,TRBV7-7,CASSPTGDGNTIYF,TGTGCCAGCAGCCCGACAGGGGACGGAAACACCATATATTTT
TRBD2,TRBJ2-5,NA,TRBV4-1,CASSPNLSGGATETQYF,TGCGCCAGCAGCCCTAACCTCAGCGGGGGGGCCACAGAGACCCAGTACTTC
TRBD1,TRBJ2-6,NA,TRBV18,CASSRDETGGAGGANVLTF,TGTGCCAGCTCAAGGGATGAGACAGGGGGCGCCGGTGGGGCCAACGTCCTGACTTTC
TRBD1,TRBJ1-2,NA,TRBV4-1,CASSQGWGQGVTNYGYTF,TGCGCCAGCAGCCAAGGGTGGGGACAGGGAGTTACTAACTATGGCTACACCTTC
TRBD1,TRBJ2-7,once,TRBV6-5,CASGTGVWEQYF,TGTGCCTCCGGGACAGGGGTTTGGGAGCAGTACTTC
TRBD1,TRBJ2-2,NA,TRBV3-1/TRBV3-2,CASSSTGQGGRTGELFF,TGTGCCAGCAGCTCAACGGGACAGGGAGGGAGAACCGGGGAGCTGTTTTTT